The rows below give T cell receptor beta chains drawn from one sample of a study of radiotherapy plus CTLA-4 blockade in lung cancer. Sequencing was performed with immunoSEQ multiplex PCR; in TCRdb, only in-frame clones are kept and a portion is missing. The profile covers more than 80,000 clones, with around 85% appearing a single time and under 2.5% taken by the ten largest. This material consisted of peripheral blood, taken from a patient treated with radiotherapy plus ipilimumab. These receptors came from a human donor with non-small cell lung cancer that progressed on radiotherapy plus ipilimumab. Some clones in this sample may be carry-over from other donors' samples. The CDR3 runs from the conserved cysteine through the conserved F or W. A D gene is named only where the DNA matches it firmly. Clone size is given for some rows only: seen once, a few or many times, or a class if the clone is expanded.

V: TRBV19; J: TRBJ2-1; D: NA; size: NA; CDR3: CASSIVAGGLNEQFF; DNA: TGTGCCAGTAGTATAGTGGCAGGGGGACTGAATGAGCAGTTCTTC
V: TRBV7-6; J: TRBJ2-5; D: NA; size: NA; CDR3: CASSLAVQTTQYQETQYF; DNA: TGTGCCAGCAGCTTAGCGGTGCAGACAACTCAGTACCAAGAGACCCAGTACTTC
V: TRBV2; J: TRBJ1-5; D: NA; size: NA; CDR3: CASSASNQPQHF; DNA: TGTGCCAGCAGTGCTAGCAATCAGCCCCAGCATTTT
V: TRBV6-5; J: TRBJ2-7; D: TRBD1; size: NA; CDR3: CASSYRDRGTYEQYF; DNA: TGTGCCAGCAGTTACAGGGACAGGGGAACCTACGAGCAGTACTTC
V: TRBV4-3; J: TRBJ1-5; D: NA; size: NA; CDR3: CASSQVEGSQPQHF; DNA: TGCGCCAGCAGCCAAGTTGAGGGCAGCCAGCCCCAGCATTTT
V: TRBV4-1; J: TRBJ2-7; D: NA; size: NA; CDR3: CASSRSGTPTYEQYF; DNA: TGCGCCAGCAGCCGTTCCGGGACGCCTACCTACGAGCAGTACTTC
V: TRBV6-1; J: TRBJ1-2; D: TRBD1; size: NA; CDR3: CASSTGVYGYTF; DNA: TGTGCCAGCTCTACAGGGGTCTATGGCTACACCTTC
V: TRBV2; J: TRBJ2-7; D: NA; size: NA; CDR3: CASRYGGISYEQYF; DNA: TGTGCCAGCAGGTATGGCGGGATCTCCTACGAGCAGTACTTC
V: TRBV5-8; J: TRBJ1-2; D: NA; size: NA; CDR3: CASSFLGFYGYTF; DNA: TGTGCCAGCAGCTTTTTGGGGTTCTATGGCTACACCTTC
V: TRBV6-5; J: TRBJ2-5; D: TRBD2; size: NA; CDR3: CASSSGTRETQYF; DNA: TGTGCCAGCAGTTCAGGGACTAGAGAGACCCAGTACTTC
V: TRBV5-8; J: TRBJ1-2; D: NA; size: NA; CDR3: CASRRIYGYTF; DNA: TGTGCCAGCAGGAGAATCTATGGCTACACCTTC
V: TRBV5-6; J: TRBJ1-5; D: TRBD1; size: NA; CDR3: CASSSLSLIQGDSNQPQHF; DNA: TGTGCCAGCAGCTCCCTATCACTAATACAGGGGGATAGCAATCAGCCCCAGCATTTT
V: TRBV2; J: TRBJ1-1; D: TRBD1; size: NA; CDR3: CASTGQGLNTEAFF; DNA: TGTGCCAGCACCGGACAGGGTCTAAACACTGAAGCTTTCTTT
V: TRBV18; J: TRBJ1-6; D: NA; size: once; CDR3: CASSVSSYNSPLHF; DNA: TGTGCCAGCTCGGTGAGCTCCTATAATTCACCCCTCCACTTT
V: TRBV4-3; J: TRBJ1-2; D: NA; size: NA; CDR3: CASSQDTRGYGYTF; DNA: TGCGCCAGCAGCCAAGATACTCGTGGCTATGGCTACACCTTC
V: TRBV2; J: TRBJ1-6; D: NA; size: once; CDR3: CASSGPLNSPLHF; DNA: TGTGCCAGCAGTGGTCCTCTCAACTCACCCCTCCACTTT
V: TRBV19; J: TRBJ2-7; D: NA; size: NA; CDR3: CASSSVHYEQYF; DNA: TGTGCCAGTAGTTCGGTCCACTACGAGCAGTACTTC
V: TRBV5-1; J: TRBJ1-1; D: NA; size: NA; CDR3: CASSLEGLASTPEAFF; DNA: TGCGCCAGCAGCTTGGAGGGTCTAGCTTCTACCCCTGAAGCTTTCTTT
V: TRBV11-1; J: TRBJ2-7; D: TRBD1; size: NA; CDR3: CASSPRDRFSYEQYF; DNA: TGTGCCAGCAGCCCTCGGGACAGGTTCTCCTACGAGCAGTACTTC
V: TRBV29-1; J: TRBJ2-3; D: TRBD2; size: NA; CDR3: CSVLLGGTDTQYF; DNA: TGCAGCGTTTTACTGGGGGGGACAGATACGCAGTATTTT
V: TRBV7-4; J: TRBJ1-3; D: NA; size: NA; CDR3: CAGPCSGNTIYF; DNA: TGTGCCGGGCCATGCTCTGGAAACACCATATATTTT
V: TRBV7-2; J: TRBJ2-7; D: NA; size: few; CDR3: CASSLVSGVQGEQYF; DNA: TGTGCCAGCAGCTTAGTATCTGGGGTGCAGGGCGAGCAGTACTTC
V: TRBV30; J: TRBJ2-3; D: TRBD2; size: NA; CDR3: CAWGLSGGDLGQYF; DNA: TGTGCCTGGGGGCTAAGCGGGGGGGACCTTGGGCAGTATTTT
V: TRBV6-1; J: TRBJ1-2; D: NA; size: NA; CDR3: CASSVLGAPIYGYTF; DNA: TGTGCCAGCAGTGTTCTTGGGGCGCCGATCTATGGCTACACCTTC
V: TRBV11-2; J: TRBJ2-7; D: NA; size: NA; CDR3: CASSLDRMWEPRNEQYF; DNA: TGTGCCAGCAGCTTAGATCGTATGTGGGAACCTAGGAACGAGCAGTACTTC
V: TRBV4-1; J: TRBJ2-1; D: NA; size: NA; CDR3: CASSQDDRFGREQFF; DNA: TGCGCCAGCAGCCAAGACGACAGGTTCGGCCGTGAGCAGTTCTTC
V: TRBV4-3; J: TRBJ2-5; D: NA; size: few; CDR3: CASSQESPGGYQETQYF; DNA: TGCGCCAGCAGCCAAGAAAGCCCAGGAGGGTACCAAGAGACCCAGTACTTC
V: TRBV28; J: TRBJ2-1; D: TRBD2; size: once; CDR3: CASSLFGGGAWNEQFF; DNA: TGTGCCAGCAGTTTATTTGGCGGGGGGGCATGGAATGAGCAGTTCTTC
V: TRBV4-1; J: TRBJ1-1; D: NA; size: NA; CDR3: CASSHRGGANTEAFF; DNA: TGCGCCAGCAGCCACAGGGGCGGGGCCAACACTGAAGCTTTCTTT
V: TRBV7-8; J: TRBJ1-5; D: NA; size: once; CDR3: CASSLALMEPQHF; DNA: TGTGCCAGCAGCTTAGCGCTCATGGAGCCCCAGCATTTT
V: TRBV2; J: TRBJ1-5; D: NA; size: NA; CDR3: CASKPFQDQPQHF; DNA: TGTGCCAGCAAGCCGTTCCAGGACCAGCCCCAGCATTTT
V: TRBV5-1; J: TRBJ2-5; D: TRBD1; size: NA; CDR3: CASSLGQGTGQETQYF; DNA: TGCGCCAGCAGCTTGGGACAGGGGACGGGCCAAGAGACCCAGTACTTC
V: TRBV4-3; J: TRBJ2-6; D: TRBD1; size: NA; CDR3: CASSLLTGTGANVLTF; DNA: TGCGCCAGCAGCCTACTGACAGGGACCGGGGCCAACGTCCTGACTTTC
V: TRBV5-4; J: TRBJ2-3; D: NA; size: few; CDR3: CASSPVDRPSTDTQYF; DNA: TGTGCCAGCAGCCCAGTCGACAGACCTAGCACAGATACGCAGTATTTT
V: TRBV6-1; J: TRBJ1-1; D: NA; size: NA; CDR3: CASSETGNTEAFF; DNA: TGTGCCAGCAGTGAAACAGGGAACACTGAAGCTTTCTTT
V: TRBV11-1; J: TRBJ2-4; D: NA; size: NA; CDR3: CASSQRGVGKNIQYF; DNA: TGTGCCAGCAGTCAAAGGGGAGTCGGCAAAAACATTCAGTACTTC
V: TRBV6-6; J: TRBJ1-6; D: TRBD1; size: few; CDR3: CASSAGTGYNSPLHF; DNA: TGTGCCAGCAGCGCCGGGACAGGCTATAATTCACCCCTCCACTTT
V: TRBV6-6; J: TRBJ1-5; D: NA; size: NA; CDR3: CASRGINQPQHF; DNA: TGTGCCAGCCGAGGGATCAATCAGCCCCAGCATTTT
V: TRBV18; J: TRBJ1-1; D: TRBD1; size: NA; CDR3: CASSPRRSGGPIMNTEAFF; DNA: TGTGCCAGCTCACCACGACGATCAGGGGGCCCAATTATGAACACTGAAGCTTTCTTT
V: TRBV19; J: TRBJ1-5; D: NA; size: NA; CDR3: CASTAANGNQPQHF; DNA: TGTGCCAGTACGGCCGCGAATGGCAATCAGCCCCAGCATTTT
V: TRBV7-2; J: TRBJ2-7; D: NA; size: NA; CDR3: CASSLEVTYEQYF; DNA: TGTGCCAGCAGCTTAGAGGTGACCTACGAGCAGTACTTC
V: TRBV18; J: TRBJ1-3; D: NA; size: NA; CDR3: CASSPLGATGNTIYF; DNA: TGTGCCAGCTCACCACTAGGGGCAACGGGAAACACCATATATTTT
V: TRBV27; J: TRBJ2-3; D: TRBD2; size: NA; CDR3: CASSLSAGGPDTQYF; DNA: TGTGCCAGCAGTCTGTCAGCGGGGGGGCCAGATACGCAGTATTTT
V: TRBV2; J: TRBJ1-4; D: TRBD1; size: NA; CDR3: CASSELGTGWEKLFF; DNA: TGTGCCAGCAGTGAACTCGGGACAGGGTGGGAAAAACTGTTTTTT
V: TRBV7-6; J: TRBJ1-4; D: TRBD1; size: few; CDR3: CASRQLGTGANEKLFF; DNA: TGTGCCAGCAGACAACTAGGGACAGGGGCTAATGAAAAACTGTTTTTT
V: TRBV11-2; J: TRBJ2-3; D: TRBD2; size: NA; CDR3: CASSLGLPDTQYF; DNA: TGTGCCAGCAGCTTGGGACTACCAGATACGCAGTATTTT
V: TRBV18; J: TRBJ1-1; D: NA; size: few; CDR3: CASSPYDREAFF; DNA: TGTGCCAGCTCACCATACGACAGAGAAGCTTTCTTT
V: TRBV18; J: TRBJ2-7; D: NA; size: once; CDR3: CASSPPGVLNSYEQYF; DNA: TGTGCCAGCTCACCACCGGGTGTTTTGAACAGCTACGAGCAGTACTTC
V: TRBV5-1; J: TRBJ2-3; D: NA; size: NA; CDR3: CASSLMVADTQYF; DNA: TGCGCCAGCTCTCTGATGGTTGCAGATACGCAGTATTTT
V: TRBV30; J: TRBJ1-1; D: NA; size: NA; CDR3: CAWGRMNTEAFF; DNA: TGTGCCTGGGGGCGTATGAACACTGAAGCTTTCTTT
V: TRBV16; J: TRBJ2-7; D: NA; size: NA; CDR3: CASSPQAGGEQYF; DNA: TGTGCCAGCAGCCCCCAGGCAGGTGGCGAGCAGTACTTC
V: TRBV2; J: TRBJ2-3; D: TRBD1; size: NA; CDR3: CASSYQGAIVADTQYF; DNA: TGTGCCAGCAGTTATCAGGGGGCGATTGTGGCAGATACGCAGTATTTT
V: TRBV19; J: TRBJ1-2; D: NA; size: once; CDR3: CASNTPAGTNYGYTF; DNA: TGTGCCAGTAATACCCCCGCAGGGACTAACTATGGCTACACCTTC
V: TRBV4-3; J: TRBJ1-2; D: NA; size: NA; CDR3: CASSQDMGNLGYGYTF; DNA: TGCGCCAGCAGCCAAGATATGGGGAATTTGGGCTATGGCTACACCTTC
V: TRBV12-5; J: TRBJ2-5; D: NA; size: NA; CDR3: CASAPPGPRETQYF; DNA: TGTGCTAGTGCCCCGCCGGGGCCGAGGGAGACCCAGTACTTC
V: TRBV7-2; J: TRBJ2-1; D: NA; size: NA; CDR3: CASSSTYNEQFF; DNA: TGTGCCAGCAGCTCGACCTACAATGAGCAGTTCTTC
V: TRBV29-1; J: TRBJ2-6; D: NA; size: NA; CDR3: CSVEWVGPGANVLTF; DNA: TGCAGCGTTGAATGGGTGGGTCCCGGGGCCAACGTCCTGACTTTC